The 13 T cell receptor beta chains below all came from one sample that was sequenced in a study of T cell responses to AZD1222 COVID-19 vaccine. Clones were sequenced by immunoSEQ multiplex PCR, and TCRdb holds only the in-frame ones, with some missing. The repertoire holds under 200,000 clones, with 92% as singletons. The sequencing used peripheral blood, collected 28 days after the second AZD1222 dose. These receptors all stem from an adult who received the AZD1222 COVID-19 vaccine.

The chain recombines TRBV13 with TRBJ2-2, with D perhaps TRBD1 or TRBD2 (5 bases each). This CDR3 is 13 amino acids long. V was trimmed by 4 bases and J by 6 bases, leaving 9 bases between them. CDR1 PRHDT and CDR2 FYEKMQ come from the germline V gene (reference sequence). The DNA of the CDR3 is TGTGCCAGCAGCTCCCGGGGCGCCGGGGAGCTGTTTTTT. Amino acid sequence: CASSSRGAGELFF.

The chain has TRBV7-2 and TRBJ2-1; 9 bases agree with TRBD2. This CDR3 region has 14 residues. In germline, CDR1 is SGHTA, CDR2 FQGNSA. With 3 bases clipped from V and 3 bases from J, the junction kept 0 bases outside the gene matches. The CDR3 DNA sequence: TGTGCCAGCAGCTTGACTAGCGGCTACAATGAGCAGTTCTTC. The encoded protein is CASSLTSGYNEQFF. Full variable domain (remainder filled in from reference TRBV7-2 and TRBJ2-1): GAGVSQSPSNKVTEKGKDVELRCDPISGHTALYWYRQSLGQGLEFLIYFQGNSAPDKSGLPSDRFSAERTGGSVSTLTIQRTQQEDSAVYLCASSLTSGYNEQFFGPGTRLTVL.

V usage is TRBV19 and J usage is TRBJ1-3, with D possibly TRBD1 on 5 matching bases. CDR3 length: 17 amino acids. V was trimmed by 5 bases and J by 0 bases, leaving 17 bases between them. CDR1 and CDR2 from the germline V gene are LNHDA and SQIVND (reference sequence). The CDR3 nucleotides read TGTGCCAGTAGTGGAATCTCGGGACTCCTCTCTGGAAACACCATATATTTT. It encodes CASSGISGLLSGNTIYF. The full variable domain, rest sourced from reference TRBV19 and TRBJ1-3, is DGGITQSPKYLFRKEGQNVTLSCEQNLNHDAMYWYRQDPGQGLRLIYYSQIVNDFQKGDIAEGYSVSREKKESFPLTVTSAQKNPTAFYLCASSGISGLLSGNTIYFGEGSWLTVV.

This clone was detected only a few times. The genes are TRBV25-1 and TRBJ1-5; TRBD1 matches at 7 bases. CDR3 length equals 14 residues. V was pared by 3 bases and J by 6 bases, with 5 bases of the junction left unmatched. CDR1 is MGHDK and CDR2 is SYGVNS in the germline V gene. The CDR3 here is CASSETGWSQPQHF. The CDR3 nucleotides are TGTGCCAGCAGTGAGACAGGGTGGAGTCAGCCCCAGCATTTT. Using reference TRBV25-1 and TRBJ1-5 for the parts outside the CDR3, the full variable domain is EADIYQTPRYLVIGTGKKITLECSQTMGHDKMYWYQQDPGMELHLIHYSYGVNSTEKGDLSSESTVSRIRTEHFPLTLESARPSHTSQYLCASSETGWSQPQHFGDGTRLSIL.

CDR3 DNA sequence: TGTGCCTGGAAGACGATGACAGATACGCAGTATTTT. Its protein product is CAWKTMTDTQYF. The chain uses TRBV30 and TRBJ2-3; no clear D. Trimming shortened V by 4 bases and J by 3 bases, and 8 bases separated the two germline ends. Germline-derived CDR1 and CDR2 are GTSNPN and SVGIG (reference sequence). This CDR3 region has 12 residues.

V is TRBV27 and J is TRBJ1-1; D gene ambiguous. V gave up 5 bases and J gave up 1 base, with 11 bases separating them. Looked up from germline, CDR1 is MNHEY and CDR2 is SMNVEV (reference sequence). The CDR3 runs to 14 residues. For the CDR3, the DNA is TGTGCCAGCAGTGGGCATATGGGGAACACTGAAGCTTTCTTT. Protein sequence: CASSGHMGNTEAFF.

V usage is TRBV12-5 and J usage is TRBJ1-3, with D maybe TRBD1 (5 bases). V lost 3 bases to trimming and J lost 2 bases, with 8 bases between them. This CDR3 contains 14 residues. CDR1 and CDR2 from the germline V gene are LGHNT and FRNRAP. The DNA for the CDR3 is TGTGCTAGTGGTTTTGGGGGTGCTGGAAACACCATATATTTT. Encoded protein: CASGFGGAGNTIYF.

The chain uses TRBV11-3 and TRBJ2-1; tentative D call: TRBD2 (5 bases). CDR1 SGHNT and CDR2 YENEEA come from the germline V gene. Between the trimmed V and J ends, which lost 5 bases and 2 bases, there was a span of 13 bases. CDR3 size: 15 residues. The CDR3 coding sequence is TGTGCCAGCAGCGCCATCGCGGGCGCCTACAATGAGCAGTTCTTC. It specifies CASSAIAGAYNEQFF.

The chain combines TRBV6-2 or TRBV6-3 with TRBJ2-3; TRBD2 matches 8 bases. Trimming cost V 6 bases and J 2 bases; bases outside gene matches: 7. In germline, CDR1 is MNHEY, CDR2 SVGEGT. The CDR3 covers 15 residues. CDR3 bases: TGTGCCAGCAGCGCCGGACTAGCAGACACAGATACGCAGTATTTT. Protein product: CASSAGLADTDTQYF.

The rearrangement joins TRBV7-9 to TRBJ1-2; possibly TRBD1 for D (6 bases). Trimming left V 5 bases short and J 2 bases short, with 12 bases between. The CDR3 spans 14 residues. Germline CDR1 and CDR2: SEHNR and FQNEAQ (reference sequence). DNA of the CDR3: TGTGCCAGCAGCCTTAACAGGGAAAACTATGGCTACACCTTC. Protein sequence: CASSLNRENYGYTF.

The chain recombines TRBV19 with TRBJ1-2; D unclear. V lost 10 bases and J 7 bases, leaving 19 bases between the germline ends. The CDR3 is 13 amino acids. The germline gives CDR1 LNHDA, CDR2 SQIVND (reference sequence). Here the CDR3 DNA reads TGTGCCACCAGACCGACGACGGTTTTTGGCTACACCTTC. This translates into CATRPTTVFGYTF.

This sequence joins TRBV18 and TRBJ1-2, with 8 bases fitting TRBD1. V dropped 2 bases and J dropped 4; count of bases not matched to a gene: 9. The CDR3 is made up of 16 amino acids. Germline lookup yields CDR1 KGHSH and CDR2 LQKENI. In DNA, the CDR3 is TGTGCCAGCTCACCAGAATTCGCAGGGGGCCTCTATGGCTACACCTTC. Protein sequence: CASSPEFAGGLYGYTF.

This chain connects TRBV4-1 to TRBJ1-2; TRBD1 might be the D (6 bases). This CDR3 has 16 residues. Germline V gene data show CDR1 as MGHRA and CDR2 as YSYEKL. The ends were cut back, 6 bases at V and 0 bases at J, with 17 bases in the middle. CDR3 sequence reads: CASSREGGTANYGYTF. The DNA for the CDR3 is TGCGCCAGCAGTCGCGAGGGGGGAACCGCTAACTATGGCTACACCTTC.